This paragraph reports one T cell receptor beta chain. Its target is not known. Triplicates of 300,000 cells were sorted from each CD8+ T cell subset. The germline V gene encodes CDR1 SGDLS and CDR2 YYNGEE. The length of the CDR3 is 15 residues. The entry originates in a study of CXCR3-negative and CXCR3-positive naive CD8 T cells. Points from the study as a whole: Memory cells diverged, while naive CXCR3-positive and CXCR3-negative cells had similar TRBV-TRBJ usage. Sequencing showed both naive subsets with comparably high diversity, and memory CD8+ cells much lower.

TRB cDNA was prepared as libraries by UMI-labeled 5' RACE. For each CDR3 protein, TCRdb gives one entry from its re-call of the 5' RACE reads, without DNA. This sample's clone table lists about 62,000 distinct CDR3 sequences. Material: naive CXCR3- CD8+ T cells from blood. Subset indicated: CD45RO-CCR7+CD27+CD95- naive CD8+ T cells lacking CXCR3 (TNR3-). This receptor was obtained from a human donor in good health. Some clones in this sample may be carry-over from other donors' samples. The J gene is TRBJ1-1, the V gene TRBV9; there is no DNA to check the TCRdb D call of TRBD1. The CDR3 loop reads CASSVVTGADTEAFF.